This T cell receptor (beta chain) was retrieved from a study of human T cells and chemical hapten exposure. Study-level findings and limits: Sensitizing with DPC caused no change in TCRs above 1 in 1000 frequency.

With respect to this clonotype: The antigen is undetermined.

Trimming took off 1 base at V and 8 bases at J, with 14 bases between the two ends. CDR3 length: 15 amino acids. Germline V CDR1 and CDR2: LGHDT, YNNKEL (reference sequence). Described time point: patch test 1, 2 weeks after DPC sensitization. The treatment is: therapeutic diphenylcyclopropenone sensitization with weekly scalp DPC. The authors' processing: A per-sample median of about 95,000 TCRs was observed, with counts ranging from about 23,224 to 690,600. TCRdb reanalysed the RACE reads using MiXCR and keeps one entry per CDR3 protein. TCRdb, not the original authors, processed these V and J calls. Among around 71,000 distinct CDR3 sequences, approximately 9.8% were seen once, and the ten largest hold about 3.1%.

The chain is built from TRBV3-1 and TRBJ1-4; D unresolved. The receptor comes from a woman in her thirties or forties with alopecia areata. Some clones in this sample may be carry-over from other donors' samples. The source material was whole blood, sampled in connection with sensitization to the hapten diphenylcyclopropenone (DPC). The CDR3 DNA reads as TGTGCCAGCAGCCAAGTTCTCACTGGAGGAGAAAAACTGTTTTTT. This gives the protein CASSQVLTGGEKLFF.